This entry concerns a single T cell receptor (beta chain). This CDR3 spans 17 amino acids. The V and J ends lost 4 bases and 2 bases respectively, with 21 bases between them. CDR1 and CDR2 (germline): SQVTM, ANQGSEA. These data belong to a study of blood T cell repertoires in COVID-19. Study details: COVID-19 samples collected from the United States, Italy and Spain covered acute and convalescent phases. Sample material is recorded as cDNA or gDNA derived from T cells, B-cell-depleted T cells, or PBMCs.

Original processing methods: Amplification of reference gene primers was used by the study to estimate nucleated cell counts. The method was immunoSEQ multiplex PCR; TCRdb's version includes in-frame clones alone and lacks a portion of them. The DNA was the basis for D and trimming; V, J and clone size are from that table. The data hold some 180,000 clones, with approximately 85% observed a single time. This TCR was recovered from a woman aged 60-75 years with acute or convalescent COVID-19. This chain links TRBV29-1 with TRBJ2-1; possibly TRBD2 for D (5 bases). Input material: peripheral blood. CDR3 DNA sequence: TGCAGCGTTGTTCCGGTCGGCGCGGGCCCCCCCTACAATGAGCAGTTCTTC. It is translated as CSVVPVGAGPPYNEQFF.